This T cell receptor beta chain was found in a study of cytomegalovirus exposure and HLA in healthy donors. Regarding the study as a whole: Among TCR sequences, most were rare, though some public TCRs appeared in many donors. Accurate prediction of HLA-A and HLA-B alleles (for most subjects) was reportedly achieved from TCR beta sequences.

This CDR3 has 15 residues. As concerns this clone: The antigen is undetermined.

PCR employed 60 Vbeta and 13 Jbeta primers. Libraries were prepared by immunoSEQ multiplex PCR; TCRdb keeps only in-frame clonotypes and omits some of them. The sample gives 150,000 to 200,000 clones, 82% of which show up once; about 1.6% is in the top ten. The sequenced sample consisted of PBMCs. V is TRBV21-1 and J is TRBJ2-5; the table assigns TRBD1, which was not confirmed against the DNA. TRBV21-1 is recorded as a pseudogene. This clonotype was sampled from a girl between 5 and 17 years old in good health and CMV-seropositive. The CDR3 reads CASSKGAGRQETQYF. For the CDR3, the DNA is TGTGCCAGCAGCAAGGGGGCTGGGCGCCAAGAGACCCAGTACTTC.